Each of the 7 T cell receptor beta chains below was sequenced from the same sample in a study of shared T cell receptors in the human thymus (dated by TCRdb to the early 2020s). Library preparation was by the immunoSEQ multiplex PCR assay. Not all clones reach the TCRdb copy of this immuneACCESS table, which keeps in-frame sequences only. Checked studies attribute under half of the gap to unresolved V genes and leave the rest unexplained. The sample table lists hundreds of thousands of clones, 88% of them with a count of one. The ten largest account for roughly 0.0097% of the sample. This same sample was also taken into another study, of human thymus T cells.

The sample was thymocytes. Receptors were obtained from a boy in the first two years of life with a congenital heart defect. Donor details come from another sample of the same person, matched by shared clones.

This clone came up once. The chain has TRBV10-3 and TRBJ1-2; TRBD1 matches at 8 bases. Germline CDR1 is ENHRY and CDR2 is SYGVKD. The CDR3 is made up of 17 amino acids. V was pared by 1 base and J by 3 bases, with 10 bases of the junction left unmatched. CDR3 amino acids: CAISEWQGAFGDYGYTF. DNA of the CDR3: TGTGCCATCAGTGAGTGGCAGGGGGCATTTGGGGACTATGGCTACACCTTC.

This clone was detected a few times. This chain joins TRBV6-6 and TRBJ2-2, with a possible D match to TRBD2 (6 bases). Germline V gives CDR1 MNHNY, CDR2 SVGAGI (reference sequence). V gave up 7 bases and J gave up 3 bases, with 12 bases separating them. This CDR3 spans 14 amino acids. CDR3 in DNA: TGTGCCAGCAAAGGGACTCCTGACACCGGGGAGCTGTTTTTT. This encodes CASKGTPDTGELFF.

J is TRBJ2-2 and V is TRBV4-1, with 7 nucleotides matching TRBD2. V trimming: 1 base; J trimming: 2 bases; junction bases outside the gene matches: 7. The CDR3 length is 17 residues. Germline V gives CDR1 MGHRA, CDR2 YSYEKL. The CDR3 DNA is TGCGCCAGCAGCCAAGTGGGGCTAGCGGCCAACACCGGGGAGCTGTTTTTT. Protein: CASSQVGLAANTGELFF.

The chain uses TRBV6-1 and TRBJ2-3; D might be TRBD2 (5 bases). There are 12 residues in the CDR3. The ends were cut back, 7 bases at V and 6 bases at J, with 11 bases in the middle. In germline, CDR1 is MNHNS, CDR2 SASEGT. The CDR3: CASMRVWDTQYF. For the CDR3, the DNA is TGTGCCAGCATGAGGGTATGGGATACGCAGTATTTT.

CDR3 bases: TGTGCCAGCAGCTTAGCGAGACTAGCGGGAGTTAGAGGGCAAGAGACCCAGTACTTC. This gives the protein CASSLARLAGVRGQETQYF. The V and J genes are TRBV7-8 and TRBJ2-5; TRBD2 matches at 12 bases. CDR1 and CDR2 from the germline V gene are SGHVS and FQNEAQ. Germline trimming cut 0 bases from V and 2 bases from J; bases unmatched to any gene: 10. The CDR3 totals 19 residues. The whole variable domain, remainder taken from reference TRBV7-8 and TRBJ2-5, is GAGVSQSPRYKVAKRGQDVALRCDPISGHVSLFWYQQALGQGPEFLTYFQNEAQLDKSGLPSDRFFAERPEGSVSTLKIQRTQQEDSAVYLCASSLARLAGVRGQETQYFGPGTRLLVL.

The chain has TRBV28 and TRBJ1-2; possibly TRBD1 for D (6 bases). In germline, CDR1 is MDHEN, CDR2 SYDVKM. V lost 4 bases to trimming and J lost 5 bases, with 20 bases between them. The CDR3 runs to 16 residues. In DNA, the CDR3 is TGTGCCAGCAGTTCGGGCCCCCCAGGGGTAGGGTATGGCTACACCTTC. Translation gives CASSSGPPGVGYGYTF.

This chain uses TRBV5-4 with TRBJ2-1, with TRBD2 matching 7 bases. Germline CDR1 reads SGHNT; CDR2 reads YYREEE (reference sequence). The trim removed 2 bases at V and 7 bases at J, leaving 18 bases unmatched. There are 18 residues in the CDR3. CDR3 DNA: TGTGCCAGCAGCTTTATCCCCCCATTGGGCGGGAGAGGGAATGAGCAGTTCTTC. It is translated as CASSFIPPLGGRGNEQFF.